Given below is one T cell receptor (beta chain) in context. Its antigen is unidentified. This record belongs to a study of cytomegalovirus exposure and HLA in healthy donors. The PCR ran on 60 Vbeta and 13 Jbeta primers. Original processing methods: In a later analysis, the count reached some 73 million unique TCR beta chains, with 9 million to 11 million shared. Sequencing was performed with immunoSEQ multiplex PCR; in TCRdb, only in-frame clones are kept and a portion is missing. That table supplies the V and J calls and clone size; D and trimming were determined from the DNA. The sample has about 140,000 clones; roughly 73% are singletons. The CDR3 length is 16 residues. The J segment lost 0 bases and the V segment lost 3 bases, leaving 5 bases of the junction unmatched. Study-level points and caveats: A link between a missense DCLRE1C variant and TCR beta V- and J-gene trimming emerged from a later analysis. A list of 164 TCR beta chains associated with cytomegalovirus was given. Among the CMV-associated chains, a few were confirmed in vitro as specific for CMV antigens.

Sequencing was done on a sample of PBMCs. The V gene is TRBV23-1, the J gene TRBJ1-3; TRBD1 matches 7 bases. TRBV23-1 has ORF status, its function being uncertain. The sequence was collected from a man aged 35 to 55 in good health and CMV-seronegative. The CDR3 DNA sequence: TGCGCCAGCAGTCATTGGACAGGTTGCTCTGGAAACACCATATATTTT. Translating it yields CASSHWTGCSGNTIYF.